The TCR beta chain described here comes from a study of blood T cell repertoires in COVID-19. For the study at large: The United States, Italy and Spain provided the acute and convalescent COVID-19 samples. From T cells, B-cell-depleted T cells, or PBMCs came the material, which was cDNA or gDNA.

Authors' data handling: It was from reference gene primer amplification that nucleated cell counts were estimated. Here immunoSEQ multiplex PCR was the method, and the copy in TCRdb shows in-frame clones only, minus some. V, J and clone size derive from that table, while D and trimming were established from the DNA sequence. The data hold around 120,000 clones, with around 87% observed a single time. The V end was cut by 1 base, the J end by 1 base, with 4 bases between. This CDR3 spans 13 amino acids. In germline, CDR1 is SGHAT, CDR2 FQNNGV. The chain joins TRBV11-2 to TRBJ1-1; D gene ambiguous. The sample was peripheral blood. The sequence was collected from a woman aged 70-85 years with acute or convalescent COVID-19. The CDR3 DNA sequence: TGTGCCAGCAGCTTAGGAGCGAACACTGAAGCTTTCTTT. Encoded protein: CASSLGANTEAFF.